Listed below are T cell receptor beta chains from one sample, sequenced in a study of T cells in Graves' hyperthyroidism and ophthalmopathy. TCRdb reprocessed the multiplex PCR reads via MiXCR and lists one record per CDR3 protein. The sample lists 400,000 to 550,000 distinct CDR3 sequences; around an eighth were seen once. The sequenced sample consisted of blood. Every receptor here comes from a woman aged 18 to 35 with Graves' hyperthyroidism. Both conserved end residues are part of each CDR3. D genes are given only for firm matches. Clone size appears in some rows only: once, few, many, or a class for an expanded clone.

clone size: few
V gene: TRBV3-1
D gene: NA
CDR3 protein: CASSLGSVDTEAFF

clone size: few
V gene: TRBV19
D gene: NA
CDR3 protein: CASQLKGVHTGELFF

clone size: many
V gene: TRBV7-2
D gene: NA
CDR3 protein: CASSLRPHGFYNEQFF

clone size: few
V gene: TRBV6-1
D gene: NA
CDR3 protein: CASGLSLSSYNEQFF

clone size: many
V gene: TRBV11-2
D gene: TRBD1
CDR3 protein: CASSLRTGLDTEAFF

clone size: many
V gene: TRBV9
D gene: NA
CDR3 protein: CASSAGGGANTGELFF

clone size: few
V gene: TRBV20-1
D gene: TRBD2
CDR3 protein: CSARRTGGGTDTQYF

clone size: many
V gene: TRBV2
D gene: TRBD1
CDR3 protein: CASRSGQGNEQFF

clone size: many
V gene: TRBV7-9
D gene: NA
CDR3 protein: CASSPFDTEAFF

clone size: many
V gene: TRBV13
D gene: NA
CDR3 protein: CASSLAGQGGLVQETQYF

clone size: few
V gene: TRBV7-2
D gene: NA
CDR3 protein: CASSLAPSLAKNIQYF

clone size: NA
V gene: TRBV3-1
D gene: NA
CDR3 protein: CASSQGGARGEAFF

clone size: NA
V gene: TRBV29-1
D gene: NA
CDR3 protein: CSVVETVRGYTF

clone size: many
V gene: TRBV12-3/TRBV12-4
D gene: NA
CDR3 protein: CASSGVISSYNEQFF

clone size: many
V gene: TRBV12-3/TRBV12-4
D gene: TRBD2
CDR3 protein: CASNGGVGHEQYF

clone size: many
V gene: TRBV19
D gene: NA
CDR3 protein: CASTGGNGNQPQHF

clone size: many
V gene: TRBV27
D gene: TRBD1
CDR3 protein: CASSSAGTAYNEQFF

clone size: NA
V gene: TRBV12-3/TRBV12-4
D gene: NA
CDR3 protein: CASGWGVNTEAFF

clone size: many
V gene: TRBV10-3
D gene: NA
CDR3 protein: CAIRGQGETEAFF

clone size: NA
V gene: TRBV27
D gene: NA
CDR3 protein: CASSFGARYGYTF

clone size: many
V gene: TRBV24-1
D gene: NA
CDR3 protein: CATSDDYADTQYF

clone size: NA
V gene: TRBV20-1
D gene: TRBD1
CDR3 protein: CSAPGTGDRQPQHF

clone size: NA
V gene: TRBV25-1
D gene: TRBD2
CDR3 protein: CASTGLADSYEQYF

clone size: few
V gene: TRBV6-1
D gene: TRBD2
CDR3 protein: CASRGASGRGSEQFF

clone size: NA
V gene: TRBV7-3
D gene: TRBD1
CDR3 protein: CASSLSGTGYMSGELFF

clone size: NA
V gene: TRBV11-3
D gene: NA
CDR3 protein: CASSLGFGDEQFF

clone size: many
V gene: TRBV12-3/TRBV12-4
D gene: TRBD1
CDR3 protein: CASRSDRANQPQHF

clone size: few
V gene: TRBV30
D gene: TRBD1
CDR3 protein: CAWMGTVDEQYF

clone size: many
V gene: TRBV2
D gene: TRBD1
CDR3 protein: CASSTQGAGGTDTQYF

clone size: few
V gene: TRBV7-6
D gene: TRBD1
CDR3 protein: CASSHGTDPRIGETQYF

clone size: NA
V gene: TRBV20-1
D gene: NA
CDR3 protein: CSVFGVGAASGNTIYF

clone size: many
V gene: TRBV10-3
D gene: TRBD2
CDR3 protein: CAISENSGRRDEQFF

clone size: many
V gene: TRBV12-3/TRBV12-4
D gene: TRBD2
CDR3 protein: CASNSPTSGRIETQYF

clone size: many
V gene: TRBV19
D gene: NA
CDR3 protein: CASSPQGGSYNEQFF